This TCR beta chain was sequenced for a study of cytomegalovirus exposure and HLA in healthy donors. It was with 60 Vbeta and 13 Jbeta primers that the PCR ran. Source study methods: Roughly 12 million shared chains were among some 80 million unique TCR beta chains counted in a later analysis. Clones were read by immunoSEQ multiplex PCR, and TCRdb kept only the in-frame ones, dropping some. V and J calls and clone size are those listed in that table; D and trimming were worked out from the DNA. Of about 98,000 clones in the sample, under 70% are singletons; the top ten hold under 2.5%. Germline trimming cut 3 bases from V and 2 bases from J; bases unmatched to any gene: 6. Germline V lookup: CDR1 SGDLS, CDR2 YYNGEE. The CDR3 length is 15 residues.

The J gene is TRBJ2-3, the V gene TRBV9; TRBD2 matches at 7 bases. Source material: PBMCs. The source is a man aged 50 or older in good health and CMV-seronegative. This CDR3 reads CASSAASGITDTQYF. The CDR3 nucleotides are TGTGCCAGCAGCGCCGCTAGCGGAATCACAGATACGCAGTATTTT.